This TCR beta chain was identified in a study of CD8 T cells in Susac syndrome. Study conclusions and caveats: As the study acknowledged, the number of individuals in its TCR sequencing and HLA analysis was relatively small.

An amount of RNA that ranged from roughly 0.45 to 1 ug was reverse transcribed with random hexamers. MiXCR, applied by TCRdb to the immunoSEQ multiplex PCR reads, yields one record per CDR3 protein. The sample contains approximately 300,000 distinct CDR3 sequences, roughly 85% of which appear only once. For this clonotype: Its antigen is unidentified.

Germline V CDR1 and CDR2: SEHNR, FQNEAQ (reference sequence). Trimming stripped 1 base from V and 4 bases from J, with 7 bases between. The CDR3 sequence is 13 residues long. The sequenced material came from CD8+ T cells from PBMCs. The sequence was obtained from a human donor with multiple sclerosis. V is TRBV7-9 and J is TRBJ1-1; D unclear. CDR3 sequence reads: CASSLVGITEAFF. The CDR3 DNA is TGTGCCAGCAGCTTAGTGGGGATCACTGAAGCTTTCTTT.